The 15 T cell receptor beta chains listed next were all sequenced from one sample in a study of CD8+CD57+ T cells in acquired aplastic anemia. TCR beta VDJ and CDR3 profiling used genomic DNA as template. Using its own MiXCR run on the reads, TCRdb lists one record per CDR3 protein. The profile covers roughly 500,000 distinct CDR3 sequences, with less than 35% appearing a single time and less than 0.85% taken by the ten largest. In patients chosen for sequencing, flow cytometry had shown CD8+CD57+ cell expansion. Sequenced material: sorted CD4+, CD8+, or CD8+CD57+ T cells (not recorded which) from PBMCs. The origin of the receptors is a human donor with aplastic anemia.

This clonotype has at least ten counts. J is TRBJ1-6 and V is TRBV10-3; D unclear. CDR1 and CDR2 (germline): ENHRY, SYGVKD. The CDR3 runs to 12 residues. V gave up 6 bases and J gave up 8 bases, with 8 bases separating them. The CDR3 coding sequence is TGTGCCATCAGGGGGAGCGATTCACCCCTCCACTTT. Residues: CAIRGSDSPLHF.

This clonotype was detected many times. The chain combines TRBV2 with TRBJ2-3; TRBD2 agrees at 12 bases. Per germline, CDR1 SNHLY and CDR2 FYNNEI. There are 14 residues in the CDR3. Trimming removed 10 bases from V and 3 bases from J; junction bases left unmatched: 5. CDR3 protein: CANASGRATDTQYF. CDR3 coding DNA: TGTGCCAACGCTAGCGGGAGGGCGACAGATACGCAGTATTTT.

This rearrangement joins TRBV12-3 or TRBV12-4 to TRBJ1-6, with 9 nucleotides matching TRBD1. This CDR3 spans 14 amino acids. The V and J ends lost 4 bases and 5 bases, in that order; junction bases with no gene match: 0. This CDR3 reads CASSWDRDNSPLHF. In DNA, the CDR3 is TGTGCCAGCAGTTGGGACAGGGATAATTCACCCCTCCACTTT.

At least ten counts were recorded for this clonotype. This chain connects TRBV14 to TRBJ1-2; D is unclear. This CDR3 has 13 residues. V was shortened by 0 bases and J by 5 bases, with 7 bases between the two germline ends. Germline CDR1 and CDR2: SGHDN and FVKESK. CDR3 protein: CASSQDLWYGYTF. In DNA, the CDR3 is TGTGCCAGCAGCCAAGATCTTTGGTATGGCTACACCTTC.

In its sample, this clonotype was seen many times. The chain carries TRBV9 and TRBJ1-6; the D is unclear. The V and J ends lost 8 bases and 13 bases respectively, with 16 bases between them. The CDR3 loop spans 12 amino acids. Germline lookup yields CDR1 SGDLS and CDR2 YYNGEE. CDR3 in amino acids: CARAQPENPLHF. CDR3 DNA sequence: TGTGCCAGGGCCCAACCGGAGAACCCCCTCCACTTT.

CDR3 sequence reads: CASSEHRARNTEAFF. CDR3 nucleotide sequence: TGTGCCAGCAGTGAGCACAGGGCGCGGAACACTGAAGCTTTCTTT. This rearrangement joins TRBV6-1 to TRBJ1-1, with D possibly TRBD1 on 6 matching bases. The CDR3 length is 15 residues. CDR1 and CDR2 (germline): MNHNS, SASEGT. Trimming took 3 bases from V and 1 from J, leaving 12 bases between them.

This clonotype came up many times. This chain connects TRBV2 to TRBJ1-4; D gene unclear. This CDR3 spans 15 amino acids. V was cut by 6 bases and J by 1 base, with 12 bases left in between. Germline V gene lookup returns CDR1 SNHLY and CDR2 FYNNEI. The chain's CDR3 is CASSAFGQTNEKLFF. The CDR3 nucleotides read TGTGCCAGCAGCGCTTTTGGCCAAACTAATGAAAAACTGTTTTTT.

This clonotype was observed many times. This chain links TRBV14 with TRBJ2-3; unclear D gene. Germline CDR1 SGHDN, CDR2 FVKESK. Between the trimmed V and J ends, which lost 6 bases and 5 bases, there was a span of 12 bases. There are 13 residues in the CDR3. CDR3 DNA: TGTGCCAGCAGTCCAGCCGGACGAGATACGCAGTATTTT. This gives the protein CASSPAGRDTQYF.

CDR3 nucleotide sequence: TGTGCCAGCAGACCATTCCAGGGGAACACCGGGGAGCTGTTTTTT. It translates to CASRPFQGNTGELFF. The rearrangement joins TRBV7-2 to TRBJ2-2; a weak D match, TRBD1 (5 bases). CDR1 is SGHTA and CDR2 is FQGNSA in the germline V gene. The V gene lost 6 bases and the J gene lost 1 base, with 12 bases spanning the gap. CDR3 length equals 15 residues.

V and J are TRBV19 and TRBJ2-5; TRBD2 aligns across 10 bases. V was pared by 4 bases and J by 4 bases, with 6 bases of the junction left unmatched. The CDR3 consists of 15 residues. Germline V CDR1 and CDR2: LNHDA, SQIVND (reference sequence). The chain's CDR3 is CASSKASSGGETQYF. The CDR3 DNA sequence: TGTGCCAGTAGTAAGGCTTCTAGCGGGGGAGAGACCCAGTACTTC.

As concerns this clonotype: Possible read error: a much larger clone is one base away. The CDR3 reads CASSTRQVIGETQYF. Written as DNA, the CDR3 is TGTGCCAGTAGTACCCGACAGGTTATAGGAGAGACCCAGTACTTC. The chain couples TRBV19 to TRBJ2-5; a weak D match, TRBD1 (6 bases). The CDR3 sequence is 15 residues long. Germline V lookup: CDR1 LNHDA, CDR2 SQIVND (reference sequence). V shed 4 bases and J shed 4 bases, with 16 bases lying between them.

This clonotype was picked up many times. This rearrangement joins TRBV25-1 to TRBJ1-2; TRBD1 matches 7 bases. With 5 bases clipped from V and 6 bases from J, the junction kept 15 bases outside the gene matches. Germline CDR1 reads MGHDK; CDR2 reads SYGVNS. The CDR3 contains 16 residues. The CDR3 DNA sequence: TGTGCCAGCAGTACTAACCGGGACAGCCTCGGGGATGGCTACACCTTC. This translates into CASSTNRDSLGDGYTF.

This clonotype was counted only a few times. The chain recombines TRBV20-1 with TRBJ1-1; TRBD1 is a possible D gene (5 bases). Germline V gene sequence: CDR1 DFQATT, CDR2 SNEGSKA (reference sequence). Deletions cut 6 bases from V and 3 bases from J, with 14 bases between. The CDR3 loop spans 13 amino acids. For the CDR3, the DNA is TGCAGTGCCGAGGTTGGAGGGGACACTGAAGCTTTCTTT. This translates into CSAEVGGDTEAFF.

Concerning this clonotype: The junction departs from the called germline gene at one end, perhaps through a read error. The chain links TRBV10-3 to TRBJ2-1; 7 nucleotides align to TRBD1. Germline CDR1 ENHRY, CDR2 SYGVKD. The CDR3 extends over 16 amino acids. CDR3 region: CASSSNRGASYNEQFF. CDR3 DNA: TGTGCCAGCAGTTCCAACAGGGGTGCGTCCTACAATGAGCAGTTCTTC.

This clonotype was seen a handful of times. The rearrangement links TRBV6-2 or TRBV6-3 to TRBJ2-7, with D perhaps TRBD1 (6 bases). This CDR3 contains 15 residues. The V end lost 2 bases, the J end lost 2 bases, and 13 bases lay between the germline ends. CDR1 and CDR2 (germline): MNHEY, SVGEGT. CDR3 DNA sequence: TGTGCCAGCAGTTACCCCTTTAGACAGGCCTACGAGCAGTACTTC. As protein: CASSYPFRQAYEQYF.